The entry below gives a single TCR beta chain sequence along with its context. The antigen is undetermined. After removal of 7 bases from V and 5 bases from J, the junction contained 14 bases not matched to a gene. Germline V CDR1 and CDR2: WSHSY, SAAADI. The CDR3 loop spans 15 amino acids. Method: immunoSEQ multiplex PCR; TCRdb's copy keeps in-frame clones and lacks some. The sample lists about 120,000 clones, approximately 90% seen once, with 1.7% in the top ten. This specimen comes from a study of T cell responses to AZD1222 COVID-19 vaccine. Study-level information: Second-dose intervals of approximately 4 or approximately 12 weeks were pooled. The study's findings and limits: Reportedly, nearly half the spike-specific TCRs target unmutated variant regions. Two doses of AZD1222 preceded a rise in Spike-specific TCR breadth and depth. A mostly white British donor set with more females was recruited, and clonal diversity was possibly underestimated.

The V and J genes are TRBV10-2 and TRBJ2-7; 7 bases are a match to TRBD1. The clonotype was recovered from an adult in good health. This specimen was peripheral blood, taken on day 0 of AZD1222 vaccination. Here the CDR3 DNA reads TGCGCCAGCATCACAGGGGTTACAGGGATCCACGAGCAGTACTTC. Its protein product is CASITGVTGIHEQYF.